The 14 T cell receptor beta chains below come from one sample, sequenced in a study of immune evolution from preneoplasia to lung adenocarcinoma. Data came from immunoSEQ multiplex PCR; TCRdb stores just in-frame clones and leaves some out. Here the sample spans a few thousand clones, around 77% being singletons. Material for sequencing was FFPE adjacent normal lung tissue. These receptors all stem from a person aged 55-80 years with lung adenocarcinoma.

The rearrangement links TRBV30 to TRBJ2-1; 14 bases fit TRBD2. This CDR3 region has 13 residues. The germline gives CDR1 GTSNPN, CDR2 SVGIG (reference sequence). Losses at the gene ends were 7 bases for V and 9 bases for J; bases not matched to a gene: 5. CDR3 in DNA: TGTGCCTCCCGACTAGCGGGGGGGTTTGAGCAGTTCTTC. Translation: CASRLAGGFEQFF.

For the CDR3, the DNA is TGTGCCAGCAGCTTTAGACAGGGGGCTTGGAGAGAGTCTAATGAAAAACTGTTTTTT. Its protein product is CASSFRQGAWRESNEKLFF. The chain uses TRBV7-8 and TRBJ1-4; the match to TRBD1 covers 10 bases. V shed 3 bases and J 3 bases; nucleotides not matched to a gene: 13. In germline, CDR1 is SGHVS, CDR2 FQNEAQ. The length of the CDR3 is 19 residues. The full variable domain, in which reference TRBV7-8 and TRBJ1-4 provide the parts outside the CDR3, is GAGVSQSPRYKVAKRGQDVALRCDPISGHVSLFWYQQALGQGPEFLTYFQNEAQLDKSGLPSDRFFAERPEGSVSTLKIQRTQQEDSAVYLCASSFRQGAWRESNEKLFFGSGTQLSVL.

The V gene is TRBV7-2, the J gene TRBJ1-1; perhaps TRBD1 as D (6 bases). This CDR3 comprises 14 residues. CDR1 is SGHTA, CDR2 FQGNSA, per germline. V was pared by 4 bases and J by 5 bases, with 14 bases between. CDR3 loop: CASSSQQGKTEAFF. CDR3 nucleotides: TGTGCCAGCAGCTCCCAGCAGGGGAAGACTGAAGCTTTCTTT.

This rearrangement joins TRBV4-3 to TRBJ2-1; 9 positions agree with TRBD2. The germline V gene has CDR1 LGHNA and CDR2 YSLEER. This CDR3 region has 15 residues. With 3 bases clipped from V and 3 bases from J, the junction kept 3 bases outside the gene matches. This CDR3 is CASSQEAGGYNEQFF. CDR3 nucleotide sequence: TGCGCCAGCAGCCAGGAAGCGGGGGGCTACAATGAGCAGTTCTTC.

In this sample, this clone turned up once. This sequence joins TRBV2 and TRBJ1-1, with 9 nucleotides matching TRBD1. V shed 8 bases and J 0 bases; nucleotides not matched to a gene: 10. Germline lookup yields CDR1 SNHLY and CDR2 FYNNEI. The CDR3 extends over 16 amino acids. The CDR3 sequence is CASGRDRGNMNTEAFF. CDR3 nucleotide sequence: TGTGCCAGCGGGAGAGACAGGGGGAACATGAACACTGAAGCTTTCTTT.

This clone ranks as large. The chain links TRBV11-3 to TRBJ1-1; D remains ambiguous. CDR1 is SGHNT, CDR2 YENEEA, per germline. The CDR3 contains 13 residues. Trimming cost V 2 bases and J 3 bases, with 7 bases left between them. CDR3 DNA: TGTGCCAGCAGCTTAATGGCGGACACTGAAGCTTTCTTT. This translates into CASSLMADTEAFF.

The CDR3 loop is CASSSLPGQFDSPLHF. CDR3 nucleotide sequence: TGTGCCAGCAGTTCACTCCCGGGACAGTTTGATTCACCCCTCCACTTT. The chain uses TRBV28 and TRBJ1-6, with TRBD1 matching over 7 bases. The CDR3 has 16 amino acids. The V segment lost 4 bases and the J segment 8 bases; nucleotides outside the gene matches: 11. Per germline, CDR1 MDHEN and CDR2 SYDVKM.

The table lists this clone with a count of one. The same CDR3 arises from other DNA sequences in this sample as well. The chain uses TRBV6-1 and TRBJ1-5; the D gene is possibly TRBD1 (6 bases). This CDR3 has 12 amino acids. Germline values: CDR1 MNHNS, CDR2 SASEGT. Trimming removed 4 bases at V and 12 bases at J, with 13 bases between. For the CDR3, the DNA is TGTGCCAGCAGTGGAAAACAGGGTCGCCAGCATTTT. Protein sequence: CASSGKQGRQHF.

The J gene is TRBJ2-2, the V gene TRBV6-5; TRBD2 might be the D (5 bases). CDR3 length equals 14 residues. The V end lost 2 bases, the J end lost 5 bases, and 9 bases lay between the germline ends. Per germline, CDR1 MNHEY and CDR2 SVGAGI. Here the CDR3 DNA reads TGTGCCAGCAGTTACGACACGGGGACCGGGGAGCTGTTTTTT. It specifies CASSYDTGTGELFF.

V is TRBV28 and J is TRBJ2-1, with a weak D call TRBD2 (5 bases). This CDR3 region has 13 residues. With 5 bases removed from V and 6 bases from J, the gap between germline ends came to 11 bases. Germline-derived CDR1 and CDR2 are MDHEN and SYDVKM. The DNA of the CDR3 is TGTGCCAGCAGTAGGTTCCGGGGCAATGAGCAGTTCTTC. This translates into CASSRFRGNEQFF.

The chain links TRBV30 to TRBJ1-6; no reliable D call. V lost 4 bases to trimming and J lost 7 bases, with 20 bases between them. This CDR3 contains 16 residues. Per the germline V gene, CDR1 is GTSNPN and CDR2 is SVGIG (reference sequence). CDR3 nucleotide sequence: TGTGCCTGGACCCTCCGAAGGACCCAGCCCAATTCACCCCTCCACTTT. As protein: CAWTLRRTQPNSPLHF.

The V gene is TRBV7-9, the J gene TRBJ1-4, with 9 bases aligning to TRBD1. The CDR3 length is 15 residues. Unmatched junction bases numbered 4, after V lost 0 bases and J lost 8 bases. CDR1 and CDR2 (germline): SEHNR, FQNEAQ (reference sequence). CDR3: CASSLAGTGQEKLFF. DNA of the CDR3: TGTGCCAGCAGCTTAGCCGGGACAGGGCAAGAAAAACTGTTTTTT.

In its sample, this clone was seen a few times. V usage is TRBV30 and J usage is TRBJ1-6; D uncertain. V was pared by 0 bases and J by 4 bases, with 7 bases between. Per germline, CDR1 GTSNPN and CDR2 SVGIG (reference sequence). This CDR3 is 14 amino acids long. The CDR3: CAWSVTEYNSPLHF. DNA of the CDR3: TGTGCCTGGAGTGTAACCGAGTATAATTCACCCCTCCACTTT.

The chain uses TRBV6-5 and TRBJ2-7, with D perhaps being TRBD1 or TRBD2 (6 bases each). In germline, CDR1 is MNHEY, CDR2 SVGAGI. Deletions cut 6 bases from V and 6 bases from J, with 21 bases between. This CDR3 comprises 15 residues. The DNA for the CDR3 is TGTGCCAGCAGGACTAACAGAGGGGGGTTAAGCGAGCAGTACTTC. Encoded protein: CASRTNRGGLSEQYF.